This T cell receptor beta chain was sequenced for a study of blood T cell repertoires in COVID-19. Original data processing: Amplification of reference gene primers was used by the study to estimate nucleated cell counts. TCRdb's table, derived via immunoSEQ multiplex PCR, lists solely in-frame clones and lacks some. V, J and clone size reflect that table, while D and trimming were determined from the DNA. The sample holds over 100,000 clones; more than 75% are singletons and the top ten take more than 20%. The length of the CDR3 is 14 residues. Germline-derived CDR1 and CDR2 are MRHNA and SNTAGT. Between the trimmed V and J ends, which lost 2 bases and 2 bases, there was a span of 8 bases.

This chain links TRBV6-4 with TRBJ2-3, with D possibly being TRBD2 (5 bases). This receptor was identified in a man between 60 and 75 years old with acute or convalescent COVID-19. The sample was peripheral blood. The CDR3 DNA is TGTGCCAGCAGTGACCAGCGGAACACAGATACGCAGTATTTT. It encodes CASSDQRNTDTQYF.